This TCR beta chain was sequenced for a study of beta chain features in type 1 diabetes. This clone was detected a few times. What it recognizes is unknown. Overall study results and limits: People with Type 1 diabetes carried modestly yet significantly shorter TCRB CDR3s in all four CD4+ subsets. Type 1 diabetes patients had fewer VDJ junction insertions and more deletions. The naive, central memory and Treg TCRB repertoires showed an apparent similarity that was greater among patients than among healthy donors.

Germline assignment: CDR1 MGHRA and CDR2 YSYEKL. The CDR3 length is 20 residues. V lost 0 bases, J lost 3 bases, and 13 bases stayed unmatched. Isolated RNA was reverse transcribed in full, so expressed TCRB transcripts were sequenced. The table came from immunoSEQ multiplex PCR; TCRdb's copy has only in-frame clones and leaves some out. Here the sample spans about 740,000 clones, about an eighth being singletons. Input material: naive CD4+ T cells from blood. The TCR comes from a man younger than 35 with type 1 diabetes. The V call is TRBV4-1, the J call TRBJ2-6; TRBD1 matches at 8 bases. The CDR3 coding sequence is TGCGCCAGCAGCCAAGAAGGGCGGACAGGGAATCTCTTTGGGGCCAACGTCCTGACTTTC. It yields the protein CASSQEGRTGNLFGANVLTF.